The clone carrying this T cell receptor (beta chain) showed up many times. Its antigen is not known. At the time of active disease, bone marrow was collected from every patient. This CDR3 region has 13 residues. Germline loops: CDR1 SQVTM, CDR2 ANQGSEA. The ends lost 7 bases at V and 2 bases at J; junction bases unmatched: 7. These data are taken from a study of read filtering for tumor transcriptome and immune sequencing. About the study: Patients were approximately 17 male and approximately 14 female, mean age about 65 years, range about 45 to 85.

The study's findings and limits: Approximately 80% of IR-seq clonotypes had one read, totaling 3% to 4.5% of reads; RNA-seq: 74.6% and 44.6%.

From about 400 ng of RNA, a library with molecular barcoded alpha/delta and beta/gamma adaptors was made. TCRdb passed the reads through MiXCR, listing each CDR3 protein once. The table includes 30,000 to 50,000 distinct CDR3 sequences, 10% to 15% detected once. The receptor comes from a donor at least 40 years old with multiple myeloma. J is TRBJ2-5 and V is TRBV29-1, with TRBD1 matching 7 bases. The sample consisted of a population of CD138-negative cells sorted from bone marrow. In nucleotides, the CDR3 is TGCAGCGGGGGATCAGGGGGTCAAGAGACCCAGTACTTC. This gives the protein CSGGSGGQETQYF.